These 25 T cell receptor beta chains came from one sample sequenced in a study of blood T cell repertoires in COVID-19. Produced via immunoSEQ multiplex PCR; TCRdb's table is partial and in-frame only. The table lists a few hundred thousand clones, approximately 85% of them singletons. The sample consisted of PBMCs or T cells enriched from blood (not recorded which). The receptors shown here come from a woman in her fifties or sixties who had been exposed to COVID-19.

CDR3 nucleotides: TGTGCCAGCAGCCACAGGGACAGGGGTGAAAAACTGTTTTTT. Its protein is CASSHRDRGEKLFF. This rearrangement joins TRBV6-6 to TRBJ1-4, with 10 bases identical to TRBD1. Germline V gene lookup returns CDR1 MNHNY and CDR2 SVGAGI (reference sequence). CDR3 size: 14 residues. V was pared by 6 bases and J by 7 bases, with 5 bases of the junction left unmatched.

V is TRBV9 and J is TRBJ2-1; 9 positions match TRBD2. The germline CDR1 and CDR2 sequences are SGDLS and YYNGEE. V lost 0 bases to trimming and J lost 9 bases; unmatched junction nucleotides: 7. The CDR3 is 15 amino acids. The CDR3 protein is CASSVVASGVAEQFF. Here the CDR3 DNA reads TGTGCCAGCAGCGTAGTGGCTAGCGGGGTAGCTGAGCAGTTCTTC.

The chain employs TRBV2 and TRBJ1-2, with D unclear. V was clipped by 5 bases and J by 4 bases, with 11 bases between them. The CDR3 runs 13 residues. CDR1 is SNHLY, CDR2 FYNNEI, per germline. The CDR3 DNA follows: TGTGCCAGCAGTCGAGTAGTTGCCTATGGCTACACCTTC. This encodes CASSRVVAYGYTF.

This clone came up once. CDR3 bases: TGTGCCAGCAGTGTAAAAGCAATGGCTTTCTTT. Residues: CASSVKAMAFF. V is TRBV28 and J is TRBJ1-1; D is undetermined. This CDR3 region has 11 residues. V was trimmed by 5 bases and J by 11 bases, leaving 12 bases between them. Germline lookup yields CDR1 MDHEN and CDR2 SYDVKM.

The chain recombines TRBV9 with TRBJ2-7; 7 bases align to TRBD1. In germline, CDR1 is SGDLS, CDR2 YYNGEE. The junction had 13 bases not matched to a gene; V was cut back by 4 bases and J by 3 bases. CDR3 length equals 16 residues. In DNA form, the CDR3 reads TGTGCCAGCAGCCCTTACTTAGACAGGGTGAACTACGAGCAGTACTTC. Amino acids: CASSPYLDRVNYEQYF.

There are many counts of this clone. The chain recombines TRBV30 with TRBJ1-2; possible D gene TRBD1, 6 bases. The germline V gene has CDR1 GTSNPN and CDR2 SVGIG (reference sequence). The CDR3 has 13 residues. The V gene lost 2 bases and the J gene lost 8 bases, with 15 bases spanning the gap. The CDR3 bases are TGTGCCTGGAGTTTCGCGGCAGGGGACGGCTACACCTTC. Translated, it gives CAWSFAAGDGYTF.

The CDR3 loop is CASSRGWGPSYEQYF. In DNA form, the CDR3 reads TGTGCCAGTAGTAGGGGGTGGGGGCCCTCCTACGAGCAGTACTTC. The chain couples TRBV19 to TRBJ2-7, with D perhaps matching TRBD1 (6 bases). Germline V CDR1 and CDR2: LNHDA, SQIVND (reference sequence). The CDR3 sequence is 15 residues long. V was pared by 4 bases and J by 0 bases, with 13 bases between.

This chain uses TRBV25-1 with TRBJ2-7; a weak D match, TRBD1 (5 bases). Germline V lookup: CDR1 MGHDK, CDR2 SYGVNS. This CDR3 has 13 amino acids. The V and J ends lost 8 bases and 4 bases respectively, with 15 bases between them. CDR3 residues: CASFSDSQYEQYF. The CDR3 region has the DNA TGTGCCAGCTTCAGTGACAGCCAATACGAGCAGTACTTC.

V usage is TRBV18 and J usage is TRBJ2-3, with 7 bases aligning to TRBD2. The CDR3 has 15 amino acids. Germline lookup yields CDR1 KGHSH and CDR2 LQKENI. The trim removed 3 bases at V and 4 bases at J, leaving 7 bases unmatched. CDR3 sequence reads: CASSPVRGFADTQYF. The CDR3 DNA is TGTGCCAGCTCACCCGTGCGGGGGTTCGCAGATACGCAGTATTTT.

The V gene is TRBV5-4, the J gene TRBJ1-1; TRBD1 might be the D (5 bases). The CDR3 covers 14 residues. The germline V gene encodes CDR1 SGHNT and CDR2 YYREEE (reference sequence). The V and J ends lost 3 bases and 7 bases respectively, with 16 bases between them. Here the CDR3 reads CASSSPDSRGEAFF. In nucleotides, the CDR3 is TGTGCCAGCAGCTCTCCCGACAGCCGCGGTGAAGCTTTCTTT.

V usage is TRBV6-4 and J usage is TRBJ2-2; no definite D call. This CDR3 has 14 residues. Germline values: CDR1 MRHNA, CDR2 SNTAGT. Trimming left V 4 bases short and J 4 bases short, with 10 bases between. CDR3 sequence reads: CASSASRGTGELFF. CDR3 bases: TGTGCCAGCAGTGCGTCCCGAGGCACCGGGGAGCTGTTTTTT.

The chain links TRBV7-2 to TRBJ1-5, with a tentative D call TRBD1 (6 bases). The CDR3 runs to 14 residues. Germline lookup yields CDR1 SGHTA and CDR2 FQGNSA. With 1 base removed from V and 8 bases from J, the gap between germline ends came to 12 bases. This CDR3 is CASSLDWGQKPQHF. DNA for the CDR3: TGTGCCAGCAGCTTAGATTGGGGACAAAAGCCCCAGCATTTT.

The J gene is TRBJ1-2, the V gene TRBV18; no firm D call. Germline V gene data show CDR1 as KGHSH and CDR2 as LQKENI. This CDR3 spans 13 amino acids. V was shortened by 6 bases and J by 3 bases, with 11 bases between the two germline ends. The CDR3: CASSPTQYYGYTF. CDR3 sequence (DNA): TGTGCCAGCTCTCCGACACAGTACTATGGCTACACCTTC.

The V call is TRBV3-1 (or the pseudogene TRBV3-2), the J call TRBJ1-1; a possible D gene is TRBD1 (5 bases). Trimming took 5 bases from V and 5 from J, leaving 15 bases between them. The CDR3 contains 14 residues. Germline CDR1 and CDR2: LGHDT and YNNKEL (reference sequence). CDR3 in DNA: TGTGCCAGCAGCTCGCTCCCGGGGGGAACTGAAGCTTTCTTT. It specifies CASSSLPGGTEAFF.

The V call is TRBV3-1 (or the pseudogene TRBV3-2), the J call TRBJ1-5; 10 bases line up with TRBD1. The germline V gene has CDR1 LGHDT and CDR2 YNNKEL (reference sequence). Losses at the gene ends were 1 base for V and 5 bases for J; bases not matched to a gene: 5. CDR3 length equals 16 residues. The CDR3 loop reads CASSQGTGGYHQPQHF. CDR3 DNA: TGTGCCAGCAGCCAAGGGACAGGGGGGTATCATCAGCCCCAGCATTTT.

V and J are TRBV6-5 and TRBJ2-7; TRBD2 agrees at 8 bases. J gave up 2 bases and V 2 bases, and 5 bases lay outside the gene matches. CDR1 is MNHEY, CDR2 SVGAGI, per germline. The CDR3 consists of 15 residues. This CDR3 reads CASSYRAGGPYEQYF. DNA for the CDR3: TGTGCCAGCAGTTACAGGGCGGGGGGACCCTACGAGCAGTACTTC.

The table lists this clone with a few counts. The chain recombines TRBV13 with TRBJ1-1; the match to TRBD1 covers 9 bases. This CDR3 is 16 amino acids long. V was clipped by 0 bases and J by 1 base; unmatched bases: 3. CDR1 and CDR2 from the germline V gene are PRHDT and FYEKMQ (reference sequence). This CDR3 reads CASSLGGTGRNTEAFF. The CDR3, as DNA: TGTGCCAGCAGCTTAGGTGGGACAGGGCGGAACACTGAAGCTTTCTTT. The whole variable domain, filled in from reference TRBV13 and TRBJ1-1, reads AAGVIQSPRHLIKEKRETATLKCYPIPRHDTVYWYQQGPGQDPQFLISFYEKMQSDKGSIPDRFSAQQFSDYHSELNMSSLELGDSALYFCASSLGGTGRNTEAFFGQGTRLTVV.

The chain has TRBV4-3 and TRBJ1-2; perhaps TRBD1 as D (6 bases). The CDR3 length is 15 residues. Trimming shortened V by 0 bases and J by 7 bases, and 15 bases separated the two germline ends. Germline V gives CDR1 LGHNA, CDR2 YSLEER. This CDR3 is CASSQDLQGHSGYTF. The CDR3 nucleotides read TGCGCCAGCAGCCAAGATCTGCAGGGGCACTCTGGCTACACCTTC.

A remark on this clone: At the DNA level, this CDR3 is encoded by other sequences in the same sample as well. V usage is TRBV5-4 and J usage is TRBJ2-5; the D gene is possibly TRBD1 (5 bases). This CDR3 has 13 amino acids. V was trimmed by 0 bases and J by 5 bases, leaving 8 bases between them. CDR1 is SGHNT and CDR2 is YYREEE in the germline V gene (reference sequence). CDR3 loop: CASSLEGRETQYF. CDR3 nucleotide sequence: TGTGCCAGCAGCTTGGAGGGGCGGGAGACCCAGTACTTC.

This chain joins TRBV6-5 and TRBJ1-1; possibly TRBD1 for D (5 bases). The CDR3 loop spans 15 amino acids. The ends were cut back, 5 bases at V and 1 base at J, with 14 bases in the middle. Germline CDR1 is MNHEY and CDR2 is SVGAGI. In nucleotides, the CDR3 is TGTGCCAGCAGTCCCTCCAGGGTGACGAACACTGAAGCTTTCTTT. It encodes CASSPSRVTNTEAFF.

The V gene is TRBV6-2 or TRBV6-3, the J gene TRBJ1-1, with TRBD1 identical over 7 bases. CDR1 and CDR2 (germline): MNHEY, SVGEGT. The CDR3 spans 15 residues. The V gene end was trimmed by 2 bases and the J gene end by 3 bases; junction bases not matched to a gene: 6. The CDR3 nucleotides are TGTGCCAGCAGTTACCTCGGACAGGCCTACACTGAAGCTTTCTTT. This sequence encodes CASSYLGQAYTEAFF.

This chain connects TRBV10-2 to TRBJ1-5; no clear D. The germline V gene encodes CDR1 WSHSY and CDR2 SAAADI. This CDR3 is 12 amino acids long. V lost 3 bases and J 7 bases, leaving 7 bases between the germline ends. The CDR3 coding sequence is TGCGCCAGCAGTGATATTCCCCAGCCCCAGCATTTT. It codes for CASSDIPQPQHF.

The chain joins TRBV5-1 to TRBJ2-1; 8 bases are a match to TRBD1. CDR3 length: 16 amino acids. Germline loops: CDR1 SGHRS, CDR2 YFSETQ. The J segment lost 8 bases and the V segment lost 0 bases, leaving 10 bases of the junction unmatched. The CDR3 DNA is TGCGCCAGCAGCTTGGCCACACAGGGGGACATCGATGAGCAGTTCTTC. Amino acids: CASSLATQGDIDEQFF.

CDR3: CSVDGNGPYEQYF. CDR3 DNA: TGCAGCGTTGACGGGAACGGACCCTACGAGCAGTACTTC. The genes are TRBV29-1 and TRBJ2-7; TRBD2 might be the D (5 bases). Per germline, CDR1 SQVTM and CDR2 ANQGSEA. The CDR3 spans 13 residues. The V gene lost 3 bases and the J gene lost 2 bases, with 11 bases spanning the gap.

Regarding this clone: At the DNA level, this CDR3 is encoded by other sequences in the same sample as well. V gene TRBV5-1 combines with J gene TRBJ1-2; 8 bases agree with TRBD1. The trim removed 0 bases at V and 2 bases at J, leaving 0 bases unmatched. The germline CDR1 and CDR2 sequences are SGHRS and YFSETQ. CDR3 length: 14 residues. In nucleotides, the CDR3 is TGCGCCAGCAGCTTGGGACAGGGGAACTATGGCTACACCTTC. This codes for CASSLGQGNYGYTF.